Below are 25 T cell receptor beta chains sequenced from a single sample in a study of regulatory T cells. No antigen is known for these receptors. The study, taken as a whole, reports: In CD3G-deficient patients, conventional CD4+ T cells were enriched for hydrophobic CDR3 residues at positions 6 and 7.

The primer mix had 52 TRBV and 13 TRBJ primers. Method: immunoSEQ multiplex PCR; TCRdb's copy keeps in-frame clones and lacks some. The data show tens of thousands of clones, with about nine tenths seen just once and about 2.5% held by the top ten. Sequences were obtained from conventional CD4+ T cells sorted from blood. Source of these receptors: a person aged 18 to 35 with CD3G deficiency.

J is TRBJ2-1 and V is TRBV5-1, with 8 bases aligning to TRBD1. CDR1 SGHRS and CDR2 YFSETQ come from the germline V gene. The V segment lost 4 bases and the J segment 5 bases; nucleotides outside the gene matches: 8. This CDR3 region has 15 residues. CDR3 protein: CASSHGQGGHNEQFF. The CDR3 DNA follows: TGCGCCAGCAGCCATGGACAGGGAGGCCACAATGAGCAGTTCTTC.

J is TRBJ2-5 and V is TRBV7-6; D gene uncertain. Trimming left V 2 bases short and J 5 bases short, with 3 bases between. Germline-derived CDR1 and CDR2 are SGHVS and FNYEAQ. The CDR3 extends over 11 amino acids. CDR3 nucleotide sequence: TGTGCCAGCAGCTTACACGAGACCCAGTACTTC. The encoded protein is CASSLHETQYF.

The V call is TRBV6-1, the J call TRBJ1-1; D gene uncertain. In germline, CDR1 is MNHNS, CDR2 SASEGT. The CDR3 is 16 residues long. Trimming stripped 4 bases from V and 1 base from J, with 16 bases between. The CDR3 bases are TGTGCCAGCAGTGTCAGGATAGGGCGGCGGAACACTGAAGCTTTCTTT. Amino acids: CASSVRIGRRNTEAFF.

The V gene is TRBV18, the J gene TRBJ2-1; 7 nucleotides align to TRBD2. Looked up from germline, CDR1 is KGHSH and CDR2 is LQKENI. CDR3 length equals 19 residues. V lost 0 bases, J lost 5 bases, and 16 bases stayed unmatched. The CDR3 nucleotides read TGTGCCAGCTCACCACCTTCTACCCCTGGACTAGGGTACCACAATGAGCAGTTCTTC. Protein product: CASSPPSTPGLGYHNEQFF.

The chain combines TRBV7-2 with TRBJ2-7, with 13 bases identical to TRBD2. CDR1 SGHTA and CDR2 FQGNSA come from the germline V gene. After removal of 1 base from V and 5 bases from J, the junction contained 14 bases not matched to a gene. This CDR3 region has 19 residues. The CDR3 DNA reads as TGTGCCAGCAGCTTAGTGTTTAGGAGACTAGCGGGGGGCCCCCACGAGCAGTACTTC. Protein product: CASSLVFRRLAGGPHEQYF.

This clone occurred a few times. This chain joins TRBV7-9 and TRBJ1-2; 7 nucleotides agree with TRBD1. This CDR3 has 13 residues. The germline V gene has CDR1 SEHNR and CDR2 FQNEAQ (reference sequence). V was clipped by 4 bases and J by 3 bases; unmatched bases: 2. The CDR3 region is CASSSTGDYGYTF. The CDR3 nucleotides read TGTGCCAGCAGCTCCACAGGGGACTATGGCTACACCTTC.

V and J are TRBV19 and TRBJ1-1; unclear D gene. In germline, CDR1 is LNHDA, CDR2 SQIVND (reference sequence). With 7 bases removed from V and 3 bases from J, the gap between germline ends came to 6 bases. The CDR3 is 11 amino acids. CDR3 DNA sequence: TGTGCCAGTAAGGGAGACACTGAAGCTTTCTTT. Residues: CASKGDTEAFF.

This chain links TRBV10-3 with TRBJ2-4; D remains ambiguous. The CDR3 sequence is 12 residues long. CDR1 and CDR2 (germline): ENHRY, SYGVKD. Trimming removed 2 bases from V and 7 bases from J, with 6 bases in between. CDR3: CAISEGKNIQYF. The CDR3 nucleotides are TGTGCCATCAGTGAGGGAAAGAACATTCAGTACTTC.

J is TRBJ1-1 and V is TRBV28; 11 nucleotides line up with TRBD1. J was trimmed by 4 bases and V by 8 bases; bases with no gene match: 0. The CDR3 has 12 residues. The V gene's germline CDR1 is MDHEN and CDR2 SYDVKM. The CDR3 sequence is CASGTGGTEAFF. The CDR3 bases are TGTGCCAGCGGGACAGGGGGCACTGAAGCTTTCTTT. The entire variable domain, with the rest obtained from reference TRBV28 and TRBJ1-1, is as follows: DVKVTQSSRYLVKRTGEKVFLECVQDMDHENMFWYRQDPGLGLRLIYFSYDVKMKEKGDIPEGYSVSREKKERFSLILESASTNQTSMYLCASGTGGTEAFFGQGTRLTVV.

The V gene is TRBV7-9, the J gene TRBJ2-7; 8 nucleotides line up with TRBD1. This CDR3 spans 14 amino acids. Unmatched junction bases numbered 6, after V lost 3 bases and J lost 5 bases. Germline V gene lookup returns CDR1 SEHNR and CDR2 FQNEAQ (reference sequence). CDR3 coding DNA: TGTGCCAGCAGCTTCTCGACAGGGGACGACGAGCAGTACTTC. Translating gives CASSFSTGDDEQYF.

This sequence joins TRBV28 and TRBJ2-7, with D possibly matching TRBD2 (6 bases). Trimming took 2 bases from V and 3 from J, leaving 20 bases between them. The CDR3 is 17 residues long. Germline loops: CDR1 MDHEN, CDR2 SYDVKM. CDR3 sequence reads: CASSLRGGTGDHYEQYF. CDR3 DNA sequence: TGTGCCAGCAGTTTACGGGGCGGGACGGGAGACCACTACGAGCAGTACTTC.

This clone has only a few counts. The chain uses TRBV7-6 and TRBJ1-6; 9 bases are shared with TRBD1. The CDR3 spans 13 residues. The junction had 3 bases not matched to a gene; V was cut back by 6 bases and J by 9 bases. Germline CDR1 reads SGHVS; CDR2 reads FNYEAQ. The CDR3 sequence is CASSLGQGSPLHF. The CDR3 DNA is TGTGCCAGCAGTTTGGGACAGGGTTCACCCCTCCACTTT. Complete variable domain (other parts from reference TRBV7-6 and TRBJ1-6): GAGVSQSPRYKVTKRGQDVALRCDPISGHVSLYWYRQALGQGPEFLTYFNYEAQQDKSGLPNDRFSAERPEGSISTLTIQRTEQRDSAMYRCASSLGQGSPLHFGNGTRLTVT.

The V call is TRBV18, the J call TRBJ2-1, with 9 bases aligning to TRBD2. Looked up from germline, CDR1 is KGHSH and CDR2 is LQKENI. V lost 1 base, J lost 5 bases, and 6 bases stayed unmatched. CDR3 length: 16 amino acids. The CDR3 is CASSPLAGVGNNEQFF. CDR3 coding DNA: TGTGCCAGCTCACCACTAGCGGGAGTAGGAAACAATGAGCAGTTCTTC.

Only a few counts were recorded for this clone. The V call is TRBV11-2, the J call TRBJ1-6, with no clear D. The germline V gene encodes CDR1 SGHAT and CDR2 FQNNGV. Trimming cost V 3 bases and J 11 bases, with 11 bases left between them. This CDR3 region has 13 residues. The CDR3 region is CASSFAQQAPLHF. The CDR3 bases are TGTGCCAGCAGCTTCGCACAGCAGGCACCCCTCCACTTT.

This chain uses TRBV5-1 with TRBJ1-2, with D maybe TRBD1 (6 bases). Looked up from germline, CDR1 is SGHRS and CDR2 is YFSETQ. This CDR3 spans 13 amino acids. The V end lost 2 bases, the J end lost 3 bases, and 8 bases lay between the germline ends. Here the CDR3 reads CASSLGTHYGYTF. CDR3 bases: TGCGCCAGCAGCTTAGGGACACACTATGGCTACACCTTC.

The genes are TRBV18 and TRBJ2-7; D uncertain. This CDR3 spans 12 amino acids. V shed 6 bases and J shed 6 bases, with 12 bases lying between them. Looked up from germline, CDR1 is KGHSH and CDR2 is LQKENI. CDR3 region: CASSHGMGEQYF. Here the CDR3 DNA reads TGTGCCAGCTCCCACGGTATGGGCGAGCAGTACTTC. Full variable domain (missing parts from reference TRBV18 and TRBJ2-7): NAGVMQNPRHLVRRRGQEARLRCSPMKGHSHVYWYRQLPEEGLKFMVYLQKENIIDESGMPKERFSAEFPKEGPSILRIQQVVRGDSAAYFCASSHGMGEQYFGPGTRLTVT.

The CDR3 DNA follows: TGCGCCAGCAGCTCGGGGGCCGGGGTCACTGAAGCTTTCTTT. Translation gives CASSSGAGVTEAFF. The V gene is TRBV5-1, the J gene TRBJ1-1; weak D call: TRBD1 (6 bases). CDR1 is SGHRS, CDR2 YFSETQ, per germline. V was clipped by 3 bases and J by 4 bases, with 13 bases between them. The CDR3 length is 14 residues.

The chain combines TRBV6-5 with TRBJ1-1; D possibly corresponds to TRBD1 (5 bases). The CDR3 loop spans 14 amino acids. The V end lost 5 bases, the J end lost 2 bases, and 12 bases lay between the germline ends. From germline, CDR1 is MNHEY and CDR2 SVGAGI. The CDR3 loop reads CASSPTDSNTEAFF. In nucleotides, the CDR3 is TGTGCCAGCAGTCCGACAGACTCAAACACTGAAGCTTTCTTT.

This clone has just one count. This sequence joins TRBV18 and TRBJ2-1; a possible D gene is TRBD2 (5 bases). The CDR3 has 13 amino acids. V lost 2 bases, J lost 10 bases, and 12 bases lay in between. Looked up from germline, CDR1 is KGHSH and CDR2 is LQKENI. The CDR3 protein is CASSPSSAREQFF. CDR3 coding DNA: TGTGCCAGCTCACCAAGTAGCGCTCGCGAGCAGTTCTTC.

The chain carries TRBV6-1 and TRBJ1-4; TRBD1 matches 7 bases. The CDR3 spans 14 residues. CDR1 is MNHNS, CDR2 SASEGT, per germline. Trimming cost V 6 bases and J 7 bases; bases outside gene matches: 8. The DNA for the CDR3 is TGTGCCAGCAGGCGAGTCCGGGACAGTGAAAAACTGTTTTTT. Translated: CASRRVRDSEKLFF.

This clone is a singleton in its sample. The gene calls are TRBV10-3 and TRBJ2-7, with D tentatively TRBD2 (6 bases). CDR1 ENHRY and CDR2 SYGVKD come from the germline V gene. Trimming stripped 2 bases from V and 4 bases from J, with 12 bases between. The CDR3 is made up of 14 amino acids. The CDR3 sequence is CAISEPGGRYEQYF. CDR3 sequence (DNA): TGTGCCATCAGTGAGCCCGGGGGACGATACGAGCAGTACTTC.

CDR3 nucleotide sequence: TGTGCCAGCACGCGGGACACTGAAGCTTTCTTT. It is translated as CASTRDTEAFF. The chain links TRBV6-1 to TRBJ1-1; D is ambiguous. Germline V CDR1 and CDR2: MNHNS, SASEGT. The CDR3 spans 11 residues. Trimming shortened V by 7 bases and J by 3 bases, and 6 bases separated the two germline ends.

The V and J genes are TRBV5-1 and TRBJ2-7, with a weak D call TRBD2 (7 bases). Looked up from germline, CDR1 is SGHRS and CDR2 is YFSETQ. The CDR3 consists of 15 residues. Trimming took 4 bases from V and 6 from J, leaving 20 bases between them. Here the CDR3 DNA reads TGCGCCAGCAGCCCGGGGGGCGATGTAGTAGGCGAGCAGTACTTC. It yields the protein CASSPGGDVVGEQYF.

The chain couples TRBV10-3 to TRBJ2-7, with TRBD1 matching over 9 bases. The germline V gene has CDR1 ENHRY and CDR2 SYGVKD. Trimming at V came to 3 bases and at J to 4 bases, leaving 7 bases not matched to a gene. The CDR3 has 15 amino acids. CDR3 region: CAISDPGTGRYEQYF. In DNA, the CDR3 is TGTGCCATCAGTGATCCCGGGACAGGGAGGTACGAGCAGTACTTC.

The V gene is TRBV6-1, the J gene TRBJ1-5, with a tentative D call TRBD1 (6 bases). Looked up from germline, CDR1 is MNHNS and CDR2 is SASEGT. The CDR3 runs to 15 residues. The germline V and J ends were trimmed by 6 bases and 7 bases, with 19 bases remaining between them. CDR3 sequence: CASRVRGGVSQPQHF. CDR3 nucleotide sequence: TGTGCCAGCAGGGTCCGGGGGGGCGTCAGCCAGCCCCAGCATTTT.